This T cell receptor beta chain was obtained from a study of blood T cell repertoires in COVID-19. For the study at large: The samples span acute and convalescent COVID-19 from the United States, Italy and Spain.

Original methodology: Reference gene primers were amplified, and this amplification served to estimate nucleated cell counts. Repertoires were generated with immunoSEQ multiplex PCR, while TCRdb's copy carries only in-frame clones and drops some. Clone size and the V and J calls come from that table; the DNA yielded D and trimming. Of roughly 80,000 clones listed, roughly 89% are singletons. The V end lost 3 bases, the J end lost 0 bases, and 9 bases lay between the germline ends. The CDR3 totals 16 residues. Germline V lookup: CDR1 SGHAT, CDR2 FQDESV (reference sequence). The sample comprised peripheral blood. This clonotype was sampled from a man between 50 and 59 years old with acute or convalescent COVID-19. The V and J genes are TRBV11-1 and TRBJ1-6, with D hard to call. CDR3 bases: TGTGCCAGCAGCTTGAGGCGTAGCTCCTATAATTCACCCCTCCACTTT. Translating it yields CASSLRRSSYNSPLHF.